This passage covers 32 T cell receptor beta chains from one sample sequenced in a study of breast tumors, draining lymph nodes, adjacent tissues. From the multiplex PCR reads, TCRdb called clonotypes with MiXCR, one entry per CDR3 protein. Among some 120,000 distinct CDR3 sequences listed, 15% to 20% were seen once. Axillary draining lymph nodes of breast cancer patients supplied the node samples. Source material: axillary lymph node tissue. Receptor source: a female donor with breast cancer. Some clones in this sample may be carry-over from other donors' samples.

CDR3 coding DNA: TGTGCCAGCAGTTGGACTAGCGGGAGTTTTGAGCAGTTCTTC. This encodes CASSWTSGSFEQFF. V usage is TRBV27 and J usage is TRBJ2-1; 13 bases are shared with TRBD2. This CDR3 contains 14 residues. CDR1 MNHEY and CDR2 SMNVEV come from the germline V gene (reference sequence). V was pared by 4 bases and J by 9 bases, with 3 bases of the junction left unmatched.

This clonotype has at least ten counts. The V and J genes are TRBV24-1 and TRBJ2-5; 9 bases are a match to TRBD1. With V trimmed by 4 bases and J by 5 bases, 7 bases remained unmatched. There are 15 residues in the CDR3. Germline V lookup: CDR1 KGHDR, CDR2 SFDVKD. The DNA for the CDR3 is TGTGCCACCAGTGAAACACAGGGGGCGCGGGAGACCCAGTACTTC. Translating gives CATSETQGARETQYF.

With regard to this clonotype: A much larger clone differs from this one at a single base, so this may be a read error. V is TRBV5-4 and J is TRBJ2-7, with 9 bases identical to TRBD1. There are 14 residues in the CDR3. V lost 4 bases to trimming and J lost 7 bases; unmatched junction nucleotides: 9. Germline assignment: CDR1 SGHNT and CDR2 YYREEE (reference sequence). The CDR3 spells CASSQGTGCREQYF. The CDR3, as DNA: TGTGCCAGCAGCCAGGGGACAGGGTGTAGGGAGCAGTACTTC.

Ten or more counts support this clonotype. The chain has TRBV2 and TRBJ1-5, with D hard to call. The CDR3 runs to 14 residues. In germline, CDR1 is SNHLY, CDR2 FYNNEI. V lost 8 bases to trimming and J lost 5 bases, with 16 bases between them. CDR3 sequence reads: CASRQDLIDQPQHF. CDR3 DNA sequence: TGTGCCAGCCGGCAGGACCTTATAGATCAGCCCCAGCATTTT.

This clonotype showed up just once. A much larger clone differs from this one at a single base, so this may be a read error. This rearrangement joins TRBV9 to TRBJ2-3, with D unresolved. The CDR3 runs to 14 residues. Germline V gives CDR1 SGDLS, CDR2 YYNGEE. The CDR3 nucleotides read TGTACCAGCAGCGTCTCTTCTAGCACAGATACGCAGTATTTT. Its protein product is CTSSVSSSTDTQYF.

This clonotype occurred many times. The J gene is TRBJ2-5, the V gene TRBV20-1; TRBD1 agrees at 10 bases. Germline V gives CDR1 DFQATT, CDR2 SNEGSKA (reference sequence). The CDR3 contains 14 residues. Germline trimming cut 3 bases from V and 6 bases from J; bases unmatched to any gene: 7. The CDR3 sequence: CSASETGGYKTQYF. The CDR3 DNA is TGCAGTGCTAGTGAGACAGGGGGCTATAAGACCCAGTACTTC.

Many counts were recorded for this clonotype. The chain employs TRBV7-9 and TRBJ2-5, with D uncertain. Trimming cost V 7 bases and J 5 bases, with 14 bases left between them. Germline CDR1 reads SEHNR; CDR2 reads FQNEAQ (reference sequence). This CDR3 spans 13 amino acids. The CDR3 DNA reads TGTGCCAGCATCTCGGACCCGTCGGAGACCCAGTACTTC. Translation gives CASISDPSETQYF.

This clonotype has ten or more counts. DNA of the CDR3: TGCGCCAGCAGCTTGGGGCAGGGGATGAATCAGCCCCAGCATTTT. Translation: CASSLGQGMNQPQHF. The chain is built from TRBV5-1 and TRBJ1-5; tentative D call: TRBD1 (6 bases). The germline V gene has CDR1 SGHRS and CDR2 YFSETQ. Deletions cut 0 bases from V and 4 bases from J, with 11 bases between. CDR3 length: 15 amino acids.

This clonotype was detected ten times or more. J is TRBJ1-3 and V is TRBV4-1; D is ambiguous. The CDR3 runs 13 residues. The germline CDR1 and CDR2 sequences are MGHRA and YSYEKL. Trimming cost V 0 bases and J 4 bases, with 4 bases left between them. DNA of the CDR3: TGCGCCAGCAGCCAAGATCGAGGAAACACCATATATTTT. Translated: CASSQDRGNTIYF.

This clonotype was seen more than once but under ten times. The chain uses TRBV30 and TRBJ1-4, with D possibly matching TRBD1 (5 bases). V was clipped by 2 bases and J by 8 bases, with 12 bases between them. The CDR3 covers 13 residues. CDR1 is GTSNPN and CDR2 is SVGIG in the germline V gene (reference sequence). The CDR3 protein is CAWSSTVPEKLFF. The CDR3 nucleotides read TGTGCCTGGAGTTCGACAGTACCAGAAAAACTGTTTTTT. The whole variable domain, filled in from reference TRBV30 and TRBJ1-4, reads SQTIHQWPATLVQPVGSPLSLECTVEGTSNPNLYWYRQAAGRGLQLLFYSVGIGQISSEVPQNLSASRPQDRQFILSSKKLLLSDSGFYLCAWSSTVPEKLFFGSGTQLSVL.

V is TRBV7-3 and J is TRBJ1-4; D remains ambiguous. The V gene lost 2 bases and the J gene lost 8 bases, with 12 bases spanning the gap. The CDR3 has 14 residues. CDR1 and CDR2 from the germline V gene are SGHTA and FQGTGA. The CDR3 spells CASSLLGSREKLFF. DNA of the CDR3: TGTGCCAGCAGCTTATTGGGGTCAAGGGAAAAACTGTTTTTT.

This clonotype was recorded at least ten times. The chain uses TRBV6-2 or TRBV6-3 and TRBJ2-4; D is undetermined. The CDR3 has 10 residues. Germline V lookup: CDR1 MNHEY, CDR2 SVGEGT. Trimming left V 8 bases short and J 6 bases short, with 5 bases between. CDR3 DNA sequence: TGTGCCAGCGGAAGAAACATTCAGTACTTC. Protein sequence: CASGRNIQYF.

This clonotype has ten or more counts. V gene TRBV28 combines with J gene TRBJ1-6; no firm D call. This CDR3 region has 14 residues. The V gene lost 8 bases and the J gene lost 8 bases, with 16 bases spanning the gap. Germline CDR1 and CDR2: MDHEN and SYDVKM. The CDR3 nucleotides read TGTGCCAGCGCTGCAGACATATCCTATTCACCCCTCCACTTT. Translation gives CASAADISYSPLHF.

There are many counts of this clonotype. The chain carries TRBV6-7 and TRBJ1-3; 11 bases map to TRBD1. TRBV6-7 is an open reading frame whose function is uncertain. The CDR3 runs to 17 residues. V shed 0 bases and J 4 bases; nucleotides not matched to a gene: 5. The CDR3 DNA is TGTGCCAGCAGTTACTCGGGACAGGGGGTTTCGGGAAACACCATATATTTT. It yields the protein CASSYSGQGVSGNTIYF.

About this clonotype: A single base separates this from a much larger clone, so it may be a read error. CDR3 in amino acids: CASMLQDRADEQYF. CDR3 nucleotide sequence: TGTGCCAGCATGCTCCAGGACAGGGCGGACGAGCAGTACTTC. This rearrangement joins TRBV6-6 to TRBJ2-7; TRBD1 matches 8 bases. The CDR3 consists of 14 residues. With V trimmed by 7 bases and J by 5 bases, 10 bases remained unmatched. The V gene's germline CDR1 is MNHNY and CDR2 SVGAGI (reference sequence).

This clonotype was seen repeatedly, ten times or more. The V and J genes are TRBV24-1 and TRBJ2-2, with D unclear. The CDR3 sequence is 15 residues long. The V gene's germline CDR1 is KGHDR and CDR2 SFDVKD. V was pared by 4 bases and J by 1 base, with 9 bases between. DNA for the CDR3: TGTGCCACCAGTGAGGCTCGACAGAACACCGGGGAGCTGTTTTTT. Its protein is CATSEARQNTGELFF.

This clonotype was seen a few times. The chain couples TRBV7-3 to TRBJ2-2; D is undetermined. CDR3 length equals 13 residues. Trimming shortened V by 5 bases and J by 7 bases, and 11 bases separated the two germline ends. CDR1 is SGHTA, CDR2 FQGTGA, per germline. As DNA, the CDR3 is TGTGCCAGCAGCCTATCGGCGGACGGGGAGCTGTTTTTT. It encodes CASSLSADGELFF.

Comments on this clonotype: This sequence may be a read error, since a much larger clone differs from it by one base. The chain has TRBV15 and TRBJ1-5, with D hard to call. Germline lookup yields CDR1 LNHNV and CDR2 YYDKDF (reference sequence). There are 15 residues in the CDR3. V lost 0 bases, J lost 6 bases, and 12 bases lay in between. CDR3 DNA: TGTGCCACCAGCAGAGATCCTGGGGAGCCTCAGCCCCAGCATTTT. Encoded protein: CATSRDPGEPQPQHF.

This clonotype was counted many times. This chain links TRBV7-2 with TRBJ2-1, with 9 bases aligning to TRBD2. Germline trimming cut 1 base from V and 10 bases from J; bases unmatched to any gene: 11. The length of the CDR3 is 16 residues. Germline V CDR1 and CDR2: SGHTA, FQGNSA. This CDR3 reads CASSLGGLAGRGEQFF. The CDR3 DNA reads as TGTGCCAGCAGCTTAGGAGGTCTAGCGGGGCGCGGGGAGCAGTTCTTC.

At least ten counts were recorded for this clonotype. The chain has TRBV3-1 and TRBJ2-7; 9 nucleotides align to TRBD2. The germline gives CDR1 LGHDT, CDR2 YNNKEL (reference sequence). This CDR3 has 14 amino acids. The J segment lost 0 bases and the V segment lost 4 bases, leaving 1 base of the junction unmatched. The CDR3 loop is CASSPTSGSYEQYF. The DNA of the CDR3 is TGTGCCAGCAGCCCGACTAGCGGCTCCTACGAGCAGTACTTC.

This clonotype was counted many times. V and J are TRBV6-5 and TRBJ2-7, with no clear D. V was trimmed by 6 bases and J by 2 bases, leaving 17 bases between them. This CDR3 comprises 15 residues. The germline gives CDR1 MNHEY, CDR2 SVGAGI. The CDR3 region has the DNA TGTGCCAGCAGCCAAGGGTGGCTAACTCCCTACGAGCAGTACTTC. Protein: CASSQGWLTPYEQYF.

Regarding this clonotype: The junction departs from germline at one end; a sequencing error may be responsible. The chain employs TRBV20-1 and TRBJ1-6; D call uncertain. Germline lookup yields CDR1 DFQATT and CDR2 SNEGSKA (reference sequence). This CDR3 has 15 residues. Here the CDR3 DNA reads TGCAGTGCTTGGGAGGACCAGGCTGGTAATTCATCCCTCCACTTT. It encodes CSAWEDQAGNSSLHF.

At least ten counts were recorded for this clonotype. The chain employs TRBV2 and TRBJ1-5; D is unclear. Trimming took off 4 bases at V and 5 bases at J, with 9 bases between the two ends. Germline CDR1 reads SNHLY; CDR2 reads FYNNEI. The CDR3 totals 13 residues. The chain's CDR3 is CASSGGRDQPQHF. The DNA of the CDR3 is TGTGCCAGCAGTGGGGGTAGAGATCAGCCCCAGCATTTT.

There are many counts of this clonotype. The J gene is TRBJ2-7, the V gene TRBV27, with TRBD2 matching 7 bases. The CDR3 has 14 residues. From germline, CDR1 is MNHEY and CDR2 SMNVEV (reference sequence). With V trimmed by 9 bases and J by 2 bases, 10 bases remained unmatched. This chain's CDR3 is CASSPRLATYEQYF. CDR3 sequence (DNA): TGTGCCAGTAGTCCGAGACTAGCTACCTACGAGCAGTACTTC.

Of note for this clonotype: With a much larger clone just one base away, this may be a read error. The J gene is TRBJ1-4, the V gene TRBV5-6; TRBD1 agrees at 7 bases. This CDR3 region has 17 residues. Germline V gene sequence: CDR1 SGHDT, CDR2 YYEEEE. DNA of the CDR3: TGTGCCAGCAGCTTTAATAAGAGACAGGGATATAATGAAAAACTGTTATTT. Amino acids: CASSFNKRQGYNEKLLF. Full variable domain (missing parts from reference TRBV5-6 and TRBJ1-4): DAGVTQSPTHLIKTRGQQVTLRCSPKSGHDTVSWYQQALGQGPQFIFQYYEEEERQRGNFPDRFSGHQFPNYSSELNVNALLLGDSALYLCASSFNKRQGYNEKLLFGSGTQLSVL.

In its sample, this clonotype ranks as medium-sized. This chain links TRBV10-3 with TRBJ2-7, with TRBD1 identical over 9 bases. After removal of 3 bases from V and 3 bases from J, the junction contained 6 bases not matched to a gene. CDR3 length equals 15 residues. CDR1 and CDR2 (germline): ENHRY, SYGVKD. The CDR3 DNA follows: TGTGCCATCAGTGATAAGGGGACAGGGATCTACGAGCAGTACTTC. Translating it yields CAISDKGTGIYEQYF.

This clonotype has a count of ten or more. The chain is built from TRBV20-1 and TRBJ2-7; possible D gene TRBD2, 6 bases. The germline V gene encodes CDR1 DFQATT and CDR2 SNEGSKA (reference sequence). The germline V and J ends were trimmed by 4 bases and 3 bases, with 10 bases remaining between them. This CDR3 region has 12 residues. CDR3 sequence (DNA): TGCAGTGCTAAAAGGGACTTCTACGAGCAGTACTTC. Translating it yields CSAKRDFYEQYF.

The chain links TRBV19 to TRBJ2-3; TRBD2 agrees at 10 bases. Per the germline V gene, CDR1 is LNHDA and CDR2 is SQIVND (reference sequence). The V and J ends lost 5 bases and 2 bases, in that order; junction bases with no gene match: 22. The CDR3 totals 21 residues. CDR3 region: CASSPRGGLAGVGRDTDTQYF. In DNA form, the CDR3 reads TGTGCCAGTAGTCCCCGAGGGGGGCTAGCGGGAGTCGGAAGGGACACAGATACGCAGTATTTT.

This clonotype was seen ten or more times. The DNA of the CDR3 is TGTGCCAGCAGCTTGGGTGGAGTGGGCTACGAGCAGTACTTC. Its protein is CASSLGGVGYEQYF. The J gene is TRBJ2-7, the V gene TRBV5-6; D unclear. Germline lookup yields CDR1 SGHDT and CDR2 YYEEEE. V lost 0 bases and J lost 3, with 10 bases in between. The CDR3 is 14 residues long.

This chain joins TRBV19 and TRBJ1-5; D remains unclear. Trimming took off 6 bases at V and 0 bases at J, with 9 bases between the two ends. The CDR3 totals 14 residues. Looked up from germline, CDR1 is LNHDA and CDR2 is SQIVND (reference sequence). As DNA, the CDR3 is TGTGCCAGTAGCGGGAACCCTAGCAATCAGCCCCAGCATTTT. Its protein is CASSGNPSNQPQHF. The full variable domain, completed using reference TRBV19 and TRBJ1-5, is DGGITQSPKYLFRKEGQNVTLSCEQNLNHDAMYWYRQDPGQGLRLIYYSQIVNDFQKGDIAEGYSVSREKKESFPLTVTSAQKNPTAFYLCASSGNPSNQPQHFGDGTRLSIL.

A word on this clonotype: A read error may be the cause here, since a much bigger clone is one base away. This chain links TRBV14 with TRBJ1-2; 9 bases agree with TRBD1. This CDR3 is 15 amino acids long. Germline loops: CDR1 SGHDN, CDR2 FVKESK. The CDR3 loop is CASSQLGQGNYVYTF. CDR3 bases: TGTGCCAGCAGCCAATTGGGACAGGGAAACTATGTCTACACCTTC. Full variable domain (missing parts from reference TRBV14 and TRBJ1-2): EAGVTQFPSHSVIEKGQTVTLRCDPISGHDNLYWYRRVMGKEIKFLLHFVKESKQDESGMPNNRFLAERTGGTYSTLKVQPAELEDSGVYFCASSQLGQGNYVYTFGSGTRLTVV.

Worth noting for this clonotype: A much more abundant neighbour one base away suggests this may be a read error. V and J are TRBV3-1 and TRBJ1-5, with D hard to call. This CDR3 has 12 residues. Germline assignment: CDR1 LGHDT and CDR2 YNNKEL (reference sequence). The CDR3: CASSQGDQPQQF. The CDR3 DNA follows: TGTGCCAGCAGCCAAGGCGATCAGCCCCAGCAGTTT.